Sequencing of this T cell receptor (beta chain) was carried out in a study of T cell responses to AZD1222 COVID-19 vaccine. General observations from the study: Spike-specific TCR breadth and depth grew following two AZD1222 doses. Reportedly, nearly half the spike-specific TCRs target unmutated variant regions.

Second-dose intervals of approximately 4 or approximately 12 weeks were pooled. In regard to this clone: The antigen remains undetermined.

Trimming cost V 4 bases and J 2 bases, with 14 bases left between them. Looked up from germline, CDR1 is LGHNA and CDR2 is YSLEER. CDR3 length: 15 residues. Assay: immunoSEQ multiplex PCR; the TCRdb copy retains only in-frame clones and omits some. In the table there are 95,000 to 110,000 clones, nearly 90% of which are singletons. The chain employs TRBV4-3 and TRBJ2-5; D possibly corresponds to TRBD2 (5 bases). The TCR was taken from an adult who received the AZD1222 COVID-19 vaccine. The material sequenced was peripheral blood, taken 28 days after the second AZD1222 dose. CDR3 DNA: TGCGCCAGCAGCCCTAGCTCGAGGAAACAAGAGACCCAGTACTTC. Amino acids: CASSPSSRKQETQYF.